The source of this TCR beta chain is a study of cytomegalovirus exposure and HLA in healthy donors. Study conclusions and caveats: The dataset shows that most TCR sequences were rare, while some public TCRs occurred in many donors. In a later analysis, V- and J-gene trimming of beta chains associated with a DCLRE1C missense variant, replicated independently.

Healthy bone marrow donors supplied every sample. The PCR contained 60 Vbeta and 13 Jbeta primers. Libraries were prepared by immunoSEQ multiplex PCR; TCRdb keeps only in-frame clonotypes and omits some of them. The sample lists some 200,000 clones; 75% to 85% were seen once. Comment on this clone: Its cognate antigen is unknown.

This clonotype was obtained from a woman in her forties or fifties in good health and CMV-seropositive. The specimen was PBMCs.

The CDR3 DNA sequence: TGTGCCAGCAGACTACAGGGGGCGCAAACCGGGGAGCTGTTTTTT. Encoded protein: CASRLQGAQTGELFF. This chain links TRBV27 with TRBJ2-2, with 9 bases identical to TRBD1. The CDR3 consists of 15 residues. CDR1 and CDR2 (germline): MNHEY, SMNVEV (reference sequence). V was pared by 6 bases and J by 5 bases, with 7 bases of the junction left unmatched.